Reported below is one T cell receptor (beta chain). Assay used: immunoSEQ multiplex PCR; TCRdb lists only in-frame clones, some missing. The sample holds roughly 320,000 clones; 90% are singletons and the top ten take about 4%. In the 2 weeks before study entry, exposed participants met a COVID-19 case, which was PCR-confirmed or clinician-diagnosed. This entry belongs to a study of blood T cell repertoires in COVID-19. The CDR3 covers 14 residues. The germline V gene has CDR1 LNHDA and CDR2 SQIVND (reference sequence). V gave up 3 bases and J gave up 7 bases, with 13 bases separating them. The receptor was derived from a woman aged 25 to 39 who had been exposed to COVID-19. The chain has TRBV19 and TRBJ1-5; D is unclear. The sample was PBMCs or T cells enriched from blood (not recorded which). The CDR3 reads CASSILTVGQPQHF. CDR3 bases: TGTGCCAGTAGTATCCTGACGGTCGGGCAGCCCCAGCATTTT.